This TCR beta chain was captured in a study of blood T cell repertoires in COVID-19. Per the study methods: Reference gene primer amplification in the assay estimated nucleated cell counts. Sequencing used immunoSEQ multiplex PCR; TCRdb keeps in-frame clones, though not all of them. V and J calls and clone size are as listed in that table; D and trimming were resolved from the DNA. This table holds about 140,000 clones, approximately 80% found once. Everyone who took part was roughly 18 to 100 years old, and they came from 20 to 25 US areas. With 5 bases clipped from V and 5 bases from J, the junction kept 3 bases outside the gene matches. CDR1 is KGHDR and CDR2 is SFDVKD in the germline V gene. The CDR3 runs to 16 residues.

Sequenced sample: PBMCs or T cells enriched from blood (not recorded which). J is TRBJ2-2 and V is TRBV24-1; the match to TRBD2 covers 14 bases. The sequence came from a man between 65 and 85 years old who had been exposed to COVID-19. This CDR3 is CATSGRTSGGTGELFF. CDR3 nucleotides: TGTGCCACCAGTGGTAGGACTAGCGGGGGGACCGGGGAGCTGTTTTTT.